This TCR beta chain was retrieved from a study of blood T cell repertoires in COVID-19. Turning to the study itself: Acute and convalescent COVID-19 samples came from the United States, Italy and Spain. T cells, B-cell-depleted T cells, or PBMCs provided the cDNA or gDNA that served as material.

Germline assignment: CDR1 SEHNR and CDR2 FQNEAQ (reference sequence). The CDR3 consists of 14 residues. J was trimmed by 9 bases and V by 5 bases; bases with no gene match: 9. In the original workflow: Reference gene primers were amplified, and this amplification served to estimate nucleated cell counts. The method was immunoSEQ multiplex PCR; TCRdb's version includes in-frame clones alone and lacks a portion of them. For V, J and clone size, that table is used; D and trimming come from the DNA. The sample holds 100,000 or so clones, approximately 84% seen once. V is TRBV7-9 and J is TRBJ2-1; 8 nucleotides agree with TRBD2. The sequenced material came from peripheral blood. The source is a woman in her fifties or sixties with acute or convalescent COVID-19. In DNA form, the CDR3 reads TGTGCCAGCAGCCTGCCCTTAGCGGGATCTGAGCAGTTCTTC. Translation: CASSLPLAGSEQFF.